Sequencing of this T cell receptor beta chain was carried out in a study of human T cells and chemical hapten exposure. Noted time point: pre-sensitization, week 0. As to treatment: therapeutic diphenylcyclopropenone sensitization with weekly scalp DPC. TCRdb re-called the RACE reads with MiXCR, one entry per CDR3 protein. This table holds over 300,000 distinct CDR3 sequences, 5.1% found once. CDR1 is LNHNV and CDR2 is YYDKDF in the germline V gene (reference sequence). The CDR3 runs 14 residues. V lost 7 bases to trimming and J lost 2 bases, with 13 bases between them. This clonotype was detected many times.

The TCR originated in a woman aged 45-60 years with alopecia areata. Some clones in this sample may be carry-over from other donors' samples. This material consisted of whole blood, taken in connection with sensitization to the hapten diphenylcyclopropenone (DPC). The V call is TRBV15, the J call TRBJ2-3; D might be TRBD2 (5 bases). DNA for the CDR3: TGTGCCACCAAGATCGGCGGACTCACAGATACGCAGTATTTT. It specifies CATKIGGLTDTQYF.